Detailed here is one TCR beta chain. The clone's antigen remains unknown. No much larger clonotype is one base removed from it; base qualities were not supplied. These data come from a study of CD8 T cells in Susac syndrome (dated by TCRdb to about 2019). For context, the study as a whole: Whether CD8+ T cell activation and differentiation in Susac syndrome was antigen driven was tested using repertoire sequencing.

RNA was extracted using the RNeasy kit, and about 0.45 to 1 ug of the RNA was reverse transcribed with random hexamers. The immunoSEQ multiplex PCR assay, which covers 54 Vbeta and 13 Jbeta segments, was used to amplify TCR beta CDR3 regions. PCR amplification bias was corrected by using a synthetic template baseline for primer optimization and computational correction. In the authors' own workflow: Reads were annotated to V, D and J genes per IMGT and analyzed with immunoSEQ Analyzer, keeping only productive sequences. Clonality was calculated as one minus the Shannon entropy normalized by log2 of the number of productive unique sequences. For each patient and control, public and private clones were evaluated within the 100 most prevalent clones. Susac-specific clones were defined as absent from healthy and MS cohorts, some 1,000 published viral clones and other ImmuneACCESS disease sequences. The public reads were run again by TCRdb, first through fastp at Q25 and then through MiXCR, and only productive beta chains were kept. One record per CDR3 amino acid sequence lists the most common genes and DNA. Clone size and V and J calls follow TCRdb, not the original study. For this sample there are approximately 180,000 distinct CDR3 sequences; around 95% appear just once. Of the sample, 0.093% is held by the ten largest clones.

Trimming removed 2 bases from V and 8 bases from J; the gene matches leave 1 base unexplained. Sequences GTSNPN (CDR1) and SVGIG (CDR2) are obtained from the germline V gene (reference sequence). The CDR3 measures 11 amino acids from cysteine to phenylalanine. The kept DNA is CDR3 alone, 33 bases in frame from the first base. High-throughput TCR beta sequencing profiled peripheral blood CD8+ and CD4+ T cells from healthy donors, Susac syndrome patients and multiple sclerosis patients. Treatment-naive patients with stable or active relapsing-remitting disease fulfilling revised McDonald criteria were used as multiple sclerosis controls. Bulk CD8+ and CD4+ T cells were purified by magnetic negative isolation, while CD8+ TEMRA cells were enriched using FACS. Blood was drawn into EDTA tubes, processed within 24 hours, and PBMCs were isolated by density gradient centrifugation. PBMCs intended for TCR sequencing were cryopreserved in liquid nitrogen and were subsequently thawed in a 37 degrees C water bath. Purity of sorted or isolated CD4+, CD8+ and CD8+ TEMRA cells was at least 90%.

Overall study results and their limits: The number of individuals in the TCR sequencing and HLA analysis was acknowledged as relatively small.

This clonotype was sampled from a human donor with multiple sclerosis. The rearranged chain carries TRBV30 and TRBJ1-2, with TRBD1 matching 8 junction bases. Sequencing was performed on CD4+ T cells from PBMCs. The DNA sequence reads TGTGCCTGGAGTACAGGGGGAGGCTACACCTTC. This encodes CAWSTGGGYTF.